Listed here are 23 T cell receptor beta chains from one sample, sequenced in a study of technical replicates of blood from a few donors. The method was immunoSEQ multiplex PCR; TCRdb's version includes in-frame clones alone and lacks a portion of them. Counted here are about 78,000 clones, roughly 94% occurring once; the ten biggest clones make up roughly 0.26%. Sequencing was carried out using T cells isolated from PBMCs. These receptors all stem from a human donor in good health.

V is TRBV28 and J is TRBJ1-4; TRBD1 matches 9 bases. Germline trimming cut 2 bases from V and 7 bases from J; bases unmatched to any gene: 2. The CDR3 runs to 14 residues. The germline V gene has CDR1 MDHEN and CDR2 SYDVKM. The CDR3 coding sequence is TGTGCCAGCAGTTTAACAGGGGGCATTGAAAAACTGTTTTTT. This encodes CASSLTGGIEKLFF.

This chain uses TRBV2 with TRBJ2-7; 7 nucleotides agree with TRBD1. Per germline, CDR1 SNHLY and CDR2 FYNNEI. The CDR3 covers 14 residues. Trimming removed 6 bases from V and 0 bases from J; junction bases left unmatched: 5. The CDR3 reads CASSLDRTSYEQYF. CDR3 DNA: TGTGCCAGCAGCCTGGACAGGACCTCCTACGAGCAGTACTTC.

CDR3 coding DNA: TGTGCCAGCAGCGGGGGGGCGGGCGGCTACACCTTC. The encoded protein is CASSGGAGGYTF. The V call is TRBV5-6, the J call TRBJ1-2, with D perhaps TRBD1 (6 bases). CDR1 is SGHDT and CDR2 is YYEEEE in the germline V gene. V dropped 4 bases and J dropped 8 bases, with 12 bases sitting between them. CDR3 length equals 12 residues.

J is TRBJ2-2 and V is TRBV27; TRBD1 agrees at 7 bases. The CDR3 runs to 14 residues. V lost 8 bases and J lost 4; bases outside the gene matches: 7. Germline lookup yields CDR1 MNHEY and CDR2 SMNVEV (reference sequence). CDR3 amino acids: CASHETGATGELFF. DNA of the CDR3: TGTGCCAGCCACGAAACAGGGGCCACCGGGGAGCTGTTTTTT.

This rearrangement joins TRBV6-1 to TRBJ2-5, with 7 bases matching TRBD2. Germline assignment: CDR1 MNHNS and CDR2 SASEGT. Losses at the gene ends were 3 bases for V and 1 base for J; bases not matched to a gene: 5. This CDR3 has 15 residues. CDR3 region: CASSESSGSQETQYF. Here the CDR3 DNA reads TGTGCCAGCAGTGAGAGTAGCGGGTCCCAAGAGACCCAGTACTTC.

The chain recombines TRBV30 with TRBJ1-4, with D possibly TRBD1 on 6 matching bases. Between the trimmed V and J ends, which lost 3 bases and 10 bases, there was a span of 18 bases. The germline V gene has CDR1 GTSNPN and CDR2 SVGIG (reference sequence). This CDR3 has 14 residues. The CDR3 coding sequence is TGTGCCTGGAGCAACAGGGTTTCGTCTGGAAAACTGTTTTTT. This translates into CAWSNRVSSGKLFF. The variable domain in full, completed from reference TRBV30 and TRBJ1-4, reads SQTIHQWPATLVQPVGSPLSLECTVEGTSNPNLYWYRQAAGRGLQLLFYSVGIGQISSEVPQNLSASRPQDRQFILSSKKLLLSDSGFYLCAWSNRVSSGKLFFGSGTQLSVL.

The chain uses TRBV5-1 and TRBJ2-7; D gene uncertain. Trimming took off 5 bases at V and 3 bases at J, with 6 bases between the two ends. The germline CDR1 and CDR2 sequences are SGHRS and YFSETQ. This CDR3 has 11 residues. The CDR3 DNA follows: TGCGCCAGCAGAGAGAACTACGAGCAGTACTTC. Its translation: CASRENYEQYF. The entire variable domain, with the rest obtained from reference TRBV5-1 and TRBJ2-7, is as follows: KAGVTQTPRYLIKTRGQQVTLSCSPISGHRSVSWYQQTPGQGLQFLFEYFSETQRNKGNFPGRFSGRQFSNSRSEMNVSTLELGDSALYLCASRENYEQYFGPGTRLTVT.

The chain uses TRBV25-1 and TRBJ2-1; tentatively, D is TRBD1 (6 bases). Germline assignment: CDR1 MGHDK and CDR2 SYGVNS. The CDR3 covers 14 residues. V was clipped by 10 bases and J by 3 bases, with 16 bases between them. The DNA for the CDR3 is TGTGCCACCCTGAGCTCAGGGGACTACAATGAGCAGTTCTTC. Its translation: CATLSSGDYNEQFF.

V usage is TRBV5-8 and J usage is TRBJ2-7; D may be TRBD2 (7 bases). This CDR3 has 13 amino acids. The V gene lost 5 bases and the J gene lost 7 bases, with 16 bases spanning the gap. Germline assignment: CDR1 SGHTS and CDR2 YDEGEE. This chain's CDR3 is CASRNRGDTEQYF. CDR3 DNA sequence: TGTGCCAGCAGAAACCGGGGGGACACGGAGCAGTACTTC. The full variable domain, completed using reference TRBV5-8 and TRBJ2-7, is EAGVTQSPTHLIKTRGQQATLRCSPISGHTSVYWYQQALGLGLQFLLWYDEGEERNRGNFPPRFSGRQFPNYSSELNVNALELEDSALYLCASRNRGDTEQYFGPGTRLTVT.

This clone showed up just once. The genes are TRBV25-1 and TRBJ1-1; 10 bases match TRBD1. From germline, CDR1 is MGHDK and CDR2 SYGVNS. J gave up 4 bases and V 2 bases, and 4 bases lay outside the gene matches. The CDR3 consists of 15 residues. The CDR3, as DNA: TGTGCCAGCAGTGAAGGGGACAGGGGTTTCACTGAAGCTTTCTTT. It yields the protein CASSEGDRGFTEAFF.

The rearrangement uses TRBV2 and TRBJ1-2, with D hard to call. Trimming stripped 2 bases from V and 2 bases from J, with 3 bases between. CDR3 length: 12 amino acids. CDR1 is SNHLY and CDR2 is FYNNEI in the germline V gene. The CDR3 region is CASSEQNYGYTF. Written as DNA, the CDR3 is TGTGCCAGCAGTGAACAGAACTATGGCTACACCTTC. Full variable domain (rest looked up from reference TRBV2 and TRBJ1-2): EPEVTQTPSHQVTQMGQEVILRCVPISNHLYFYWYRQILGQKVEFLVSFYNNEISEKSEIFDDQFSVERPDGSNFTLKIRSTKLEDSAMYFCASSEQNYGYTFGSGTRLTVV.

A single count supports this clone. V is TRBV28 and J is TRBJ2-2, with TRBD1 matching over 7 bases. V lost 6 bases and J lost 4; bases outside the gene matches: 17. CDR1 and CDR2 from the germline V gene are MDHEN and SYDVKM. The CDR3 has 18 amino acids. The CDR3 sequence is CASRPRQRGLGTTGELFF. In DNA, the CDR3 is TGTGCCAGCAGGCCACGACAGAGGGGGCTGGGGACCACCGGGGAGCTGTTTTTT.

The chain is built from TRBV5-1 and TRBJ1-1; no clear D gene. There are 13 residues in the CDR3. V was trimmed by 1 base and J by 0 bases, leaving 4 bases between them. CDR1 is SGHRS, CDR2 YFSETQ, per germline. The CDR3 DNA is TGCGCCAGCAGCTTGACAGTGAACACTGAAGCTTTCTTT. Encoded protein: CASSLTVNTEAFF.

V gene TRBV2 combines with J gene TRBJ2-1; the match to TRBD1 covers 9 bases. The junction had 12 bases not matched to a gene; V was cut back by 8 bases and J by 4 bases. Germline V gives CDR1 SNHLY, CDR2 FYNNEI. CDR3 size: 16 residues. CDR3 sequence: CASPPGQGIGYNEQFF. Written as DNA, the CDR3 is TGTGCCAGCCCACCGGGACAGGGAATCGGATACAATGAGCAGTTCTTC.

V usage is TRBV6-1 and J usage is TRBJ2-5; D gene unclear. Germline CDR1 is MNHNS and CDR2 is SASEGT. V shed 2 bases and J shed 7 bases, with 5 bases lying between them. The CDR3 totals 11 residues. CDR3 sequence (DNA): TGTGCCAGCAGTGAATGGGCGACCCAGTACTTC. Protein: CASSEWATQYF.

The chain is built from TRBV9 and TRBJ2-7; a possible D gene is TRBD2 (6 bases). The CDR3 has 16 amino acids. Between the trimmed V and J ends, which lost 3 bases and 0 bases, there was a span of 16 bases. From germline, CDR1 is SGDLS and CDR2 YYNGEE. Written as DNA, the CDR3 is TGTGCCAGCAGCGCGGGACTCAGTTCTAGCTCCTACGAGCAGTACTTC. Its protein is CASSAGLSSSSYEQYF.

This chain connects TRBV18 to TRBJ1-2, with D perhaps TRBD1 (5 bases). The CDR3 runs 14 residues. Trimming took off 4 bases at V and 0 bases at J, with 9 bases between the two ends. In germline, CDR1 is KGHSH, CDR2 LQKENI. The CDR3 sequence: CASSLQESNYGYTF. CDR3 DNA: TGTGCCAGCTCACTACAGGAATCTAACTATGGCTACACCTTC.

CDR3 sequence reads: CASSRTGNEQFF. The CDR3 DNA reads as TGTGCCAGCAGCCGGACAGGGAATGAGCAGTTCTTC. The rearrangement uses TRBV6-5 and TRBJ2-1, with 8 bases that match TRBD1. This CDR3 has 12 amino acids. Germline V lookup: CDR1 MNHEY, CDR2 SVGAGI. Unmatched junction bases numbered 2, after V lost 6 bases and J lost 7 bases.

The chain employs TRBV4-1 and TRBJ2-7, with D uncertain. The CDR3 extends over 12 amino acids. Germline CDR1 is MGHRA and CDR2 is YSYEKL. V lost 1 base and J lost 5, with 6 bases in between. The CDR3 protein is CASSQAVDEQYF. CDR3 DNA sequence: TGCGCCAGCAGCCAAGCGGTGGACGAGCAGTACTTC.

This clone occurred once. This same CDR3 is encoded by further DNA sequences in the sample. The V and J genes are TRBV30 and TRBJ1-5; tentatively, D is TRBD1 (6 bases). The CDR3 contains 13 residues. Germline V CDR1 and CDR2: GTSNPN, SVGIG (reference sequence). V dropped 0 bases and J dropped 4 bases, with 7 bases sitting between them. The CDR3 DNA follows: TGTGCCTGGAGTGTCCAGGGGAATCAGCCCCAGCATTTT. This sequence encodes CAWSVQGNQPQHF.

This clone has a single count. This sequence joins TRBV7-6 and TRBJ2-1; 7 nucleotides agree with TRBD1. Germline V lookup: CDR1 SGHVS, CDR2 FNYEAQ. With 3 bases clipped from V and 10 bases from J, the junction kept 21 bases outside the gene matches. The CDR3 length is 18 residues. Written as DNA, the CDR3 is TGTGCCAGCAGCTTGGCCGGGACAGTGCATCCATCGGGGCTGGAGCAGTTCTTC. Translation: CASSLAGTVHPSGLEQFF.

This chain uses TRBV11-3 with TRBJ2-1, with D perhaps TRBD2 (6 bases). From germline, CDR1 is SGHNT and CDR2 YENEEA. This CDR3 spans 15 amino acids. Trimming took off 5 bases at V and 2 bases at J, with 13 bases between the two ends. The CDR3 nucleotides are TGTGCCAGCAGCCCTCATAGCGGACCCTACAATGAGCAGTTCTTC. Protein: CASSPHSGPYNEQFF.

V is TRBV5-1 and J is TRBJ1-2; 7 nucleotides agree with TRBD1. Trimming took 4 bases from V and 6 from J; bases not matched to a gene: 15. The CDR3 sequence is 16 residues long. Germline CDR1 SGHRS, CDR2 YFSETQ. This chain's CDR3 is CASSPTTGRLRDGYTF. The CDR3 DNA reads TGCGCCAGCAGCCCAACGACAGGGCGCCTAAGGGATGGCTACACCTTC.